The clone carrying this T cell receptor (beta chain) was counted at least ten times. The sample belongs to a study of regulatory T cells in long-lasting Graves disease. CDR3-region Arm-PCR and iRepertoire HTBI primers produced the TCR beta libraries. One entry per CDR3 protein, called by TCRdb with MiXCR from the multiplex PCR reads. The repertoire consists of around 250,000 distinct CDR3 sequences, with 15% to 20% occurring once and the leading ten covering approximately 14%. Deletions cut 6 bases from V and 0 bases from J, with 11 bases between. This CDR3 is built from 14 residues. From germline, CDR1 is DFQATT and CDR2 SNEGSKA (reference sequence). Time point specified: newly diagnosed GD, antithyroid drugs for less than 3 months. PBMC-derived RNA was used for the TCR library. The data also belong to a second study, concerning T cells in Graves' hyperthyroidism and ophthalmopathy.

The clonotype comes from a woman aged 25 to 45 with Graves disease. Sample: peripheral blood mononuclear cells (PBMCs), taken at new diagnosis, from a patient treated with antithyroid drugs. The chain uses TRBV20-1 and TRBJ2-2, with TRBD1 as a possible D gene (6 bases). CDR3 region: CSAAGVPNTGELFF. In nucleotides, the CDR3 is TGCAGTGCCGCAGGGGTTCCGAACACCGGGGAGCTGTTTTTT.